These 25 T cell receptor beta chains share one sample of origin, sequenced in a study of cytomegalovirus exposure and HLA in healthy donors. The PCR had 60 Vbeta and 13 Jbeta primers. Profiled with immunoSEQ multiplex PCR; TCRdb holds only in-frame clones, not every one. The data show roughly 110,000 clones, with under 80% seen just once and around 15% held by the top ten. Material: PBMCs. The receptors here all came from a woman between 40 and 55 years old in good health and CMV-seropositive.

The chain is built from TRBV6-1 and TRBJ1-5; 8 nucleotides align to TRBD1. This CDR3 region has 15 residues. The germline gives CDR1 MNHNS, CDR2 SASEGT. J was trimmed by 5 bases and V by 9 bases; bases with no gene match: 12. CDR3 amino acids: CASKIRGRSDQPQHF. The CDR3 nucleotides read TGTGCCAGTAAGATCAGGGGGCGCTCGGATCAGCCCCAGCATTTT.

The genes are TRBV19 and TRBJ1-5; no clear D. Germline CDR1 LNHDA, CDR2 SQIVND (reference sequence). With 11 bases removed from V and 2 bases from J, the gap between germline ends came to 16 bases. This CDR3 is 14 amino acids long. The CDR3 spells CACQPGTGNQPQHF. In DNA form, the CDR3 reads TGTGCCTGCCAGCCGGGAACGGGCAATCAGCCCCAGCATTTT.

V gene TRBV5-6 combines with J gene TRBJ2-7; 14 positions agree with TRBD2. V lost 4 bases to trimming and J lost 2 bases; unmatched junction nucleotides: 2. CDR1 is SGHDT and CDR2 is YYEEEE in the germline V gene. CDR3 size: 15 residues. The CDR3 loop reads CASSAGLAGAYEQYF. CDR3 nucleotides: TGTGCCAGCAGCGCGGGACTAGCGGGGGCCTACGAGCAGTACTTC. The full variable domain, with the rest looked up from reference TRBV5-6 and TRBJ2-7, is DAGVTQSPTHLIKTRGQQVTLRCSPKSGHDTVSWYQQALGQGPQFIFQYYEEEERQRGNFPDRFSGHQFPNYSSELNVNALLLGDSALYLCASSAGLAGAYEQYFGPGTRLTVT.

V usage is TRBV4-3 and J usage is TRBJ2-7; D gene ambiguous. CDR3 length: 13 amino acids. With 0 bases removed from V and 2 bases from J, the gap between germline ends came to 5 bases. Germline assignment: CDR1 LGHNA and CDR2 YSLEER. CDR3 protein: CASSQDLPYEQYF. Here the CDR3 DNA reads TGCGCCAGCAGCCAAGATCTCCCCTACGAGCAGTACTTC.

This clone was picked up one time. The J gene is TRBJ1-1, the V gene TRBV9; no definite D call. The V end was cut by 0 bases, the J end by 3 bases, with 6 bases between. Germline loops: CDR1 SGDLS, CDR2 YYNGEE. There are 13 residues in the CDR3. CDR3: CASSVDGYTEAFF. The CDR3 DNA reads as TGTGCCAGCAGCGTAGATGGCTACACTGAAGCTTTCTTT.

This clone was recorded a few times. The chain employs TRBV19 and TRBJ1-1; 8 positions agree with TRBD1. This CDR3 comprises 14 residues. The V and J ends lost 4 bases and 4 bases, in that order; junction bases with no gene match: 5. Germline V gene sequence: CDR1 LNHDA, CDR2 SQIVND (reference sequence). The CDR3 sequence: CASSTGGASTEAFF. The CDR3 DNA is TGTGCCAGTAGTACAGGGGGCGCGAGCACTGAAGCTTTCTTT.

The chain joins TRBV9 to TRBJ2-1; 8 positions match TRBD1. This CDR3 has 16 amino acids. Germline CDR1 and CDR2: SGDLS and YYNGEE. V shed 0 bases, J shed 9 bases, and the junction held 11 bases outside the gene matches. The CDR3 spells CASSVAPLQGAGEQFF. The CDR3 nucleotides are TGTGCCAGCAGCGTAGCTCCGCTGCAGGGGGCCGGTGAGCAGTTCTTC.

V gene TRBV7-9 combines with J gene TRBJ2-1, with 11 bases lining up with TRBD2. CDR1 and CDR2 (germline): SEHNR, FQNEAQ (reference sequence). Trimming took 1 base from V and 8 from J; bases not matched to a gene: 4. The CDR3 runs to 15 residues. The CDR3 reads CASSLVAGGRDEQFF. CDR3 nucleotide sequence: TGTGCCAGCAGCTTAGTAGCGGGGGGGCGCGATGAGCAGTTCTTC. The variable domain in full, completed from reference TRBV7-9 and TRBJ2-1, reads DTGVSQNPRHKITKRGQNVTFRCDPISEHNRLYWYRQTLGQGPEFLTYFQNEAQLEKSRLLSDRFSAERPKGSFSTLEIQRTEQGDSAMYLCASSLVAGGRDEQFFGPGTRLTVL.

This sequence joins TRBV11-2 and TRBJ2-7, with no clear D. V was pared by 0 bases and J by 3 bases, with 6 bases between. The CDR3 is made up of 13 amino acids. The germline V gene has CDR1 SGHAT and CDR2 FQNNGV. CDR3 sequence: CASSLEYSYEQYF. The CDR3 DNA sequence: TGTGCCAGCAGCTTAGAGTACAGCTACGAGCAGTACTTC.

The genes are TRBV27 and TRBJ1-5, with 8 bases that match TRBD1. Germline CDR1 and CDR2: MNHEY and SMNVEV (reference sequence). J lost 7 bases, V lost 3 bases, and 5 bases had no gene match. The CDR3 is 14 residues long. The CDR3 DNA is TGTGCCAGCAGTTTGGGGACAGGAGGCCAGCCCCAGCATTTT. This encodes CASSLGTGGQPQHF.

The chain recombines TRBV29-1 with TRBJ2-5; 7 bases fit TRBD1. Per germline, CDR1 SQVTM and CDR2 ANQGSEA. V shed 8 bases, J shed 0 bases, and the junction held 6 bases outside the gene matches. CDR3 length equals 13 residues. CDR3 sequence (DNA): TGCAGCCCTTTGGACAGGAACCAAGAGACCCAGTACTTC. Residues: CSPLDRNQETQYF.

DNA of the CDR3: TGTGCCAGCAGCTCTGGACAGGCTGGGGCCAACGTCCTGACTTTC. This codes for CASSSGQAGANVLTF. This chain links TRBV28 with TRBJ2-6; TRBD1 aligns across 7 bases. Germline assignment: CDR1 MDHEN and CDR2 SYDVKM. The V and J ends lost 6 bases and 2 bases, in that order; junction bases with no gene match: 4. The CDR3 has 15 amino acids.

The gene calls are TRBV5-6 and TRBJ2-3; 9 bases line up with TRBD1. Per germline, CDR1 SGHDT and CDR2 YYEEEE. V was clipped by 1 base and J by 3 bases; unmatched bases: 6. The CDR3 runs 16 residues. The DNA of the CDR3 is TGTGCCAGCAGCTTGTACGGGACAGGGACGACAGATACGCAGTATTTT. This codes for CASSLYGTGTTDTQYF.

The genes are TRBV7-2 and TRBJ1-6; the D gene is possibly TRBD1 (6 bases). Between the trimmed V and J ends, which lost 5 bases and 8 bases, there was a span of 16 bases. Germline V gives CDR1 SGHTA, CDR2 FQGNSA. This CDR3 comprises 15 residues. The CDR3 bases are TGTGCCAGCAGCCCCAAACAGGGATGGGATTCACCCCTCCACTTT. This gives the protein CASSPKQGWDSPLHF. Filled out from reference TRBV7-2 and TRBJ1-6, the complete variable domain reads GAGVSQSPSNKVTEKGKDVELRCDPISGHTALYWYRQSLGQGLEFLIYFQGNSAPDKSGLPSDRFSAERTGGSVSTLTIQRTQQEDSAVYLCASSPKQGWDSPLHFGNGTRLTVT.

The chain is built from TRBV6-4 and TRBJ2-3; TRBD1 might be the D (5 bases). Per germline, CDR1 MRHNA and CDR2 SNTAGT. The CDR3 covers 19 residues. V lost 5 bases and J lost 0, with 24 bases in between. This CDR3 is CASSRLERQNDTSTDTQYF. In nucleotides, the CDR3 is TGTGCCAGCAGTAGACTGGAGAGACAGAATGATACTAGCACAGATACGCAGTATTTT.

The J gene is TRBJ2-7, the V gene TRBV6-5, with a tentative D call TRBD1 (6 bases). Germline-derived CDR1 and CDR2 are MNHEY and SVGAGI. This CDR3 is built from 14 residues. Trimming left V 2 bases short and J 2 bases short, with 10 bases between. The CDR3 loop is CASSYGDIPYEQYF. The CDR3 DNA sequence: TGTGCCAGCAGTTACGGGGACATTCCCTACGAGCAGTACTTC.

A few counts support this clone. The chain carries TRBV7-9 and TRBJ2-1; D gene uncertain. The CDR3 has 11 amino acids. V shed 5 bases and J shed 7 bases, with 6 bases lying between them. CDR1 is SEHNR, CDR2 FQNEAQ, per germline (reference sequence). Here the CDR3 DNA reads TGTGCCAGCAGCCCTGTAAATGAGCAGTTCTTC. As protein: CASSPVNEQFF.

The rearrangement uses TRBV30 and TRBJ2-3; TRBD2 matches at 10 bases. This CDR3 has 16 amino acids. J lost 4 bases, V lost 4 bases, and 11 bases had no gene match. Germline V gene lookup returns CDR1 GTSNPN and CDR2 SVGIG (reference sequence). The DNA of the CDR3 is TGTGCCTGGACCCGATTTCAGCGGGGGGGGTCAGATACGCAGTATTTT. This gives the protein CAWTRFQRGGSDTQYF. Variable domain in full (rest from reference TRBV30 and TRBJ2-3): SQTIHQWPATLVQPVGSPLSLECTVEGTSNPNLYWYRQAAGRGLQLLFYSVGIGQISSEVPQNLSASRPQDRQFILSSKKLLLSDSGFYLCAWTRFQRGGSDTQYFGPGTRLTVL.

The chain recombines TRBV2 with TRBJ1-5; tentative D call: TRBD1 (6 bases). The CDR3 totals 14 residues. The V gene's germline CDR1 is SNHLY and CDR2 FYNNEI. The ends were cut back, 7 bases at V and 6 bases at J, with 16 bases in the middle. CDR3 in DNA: TGTGCCAGCACCCGACCTGGGGGCGGTCAGCCCCAGCATTTT. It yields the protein CASTRPGGGQPQHF.

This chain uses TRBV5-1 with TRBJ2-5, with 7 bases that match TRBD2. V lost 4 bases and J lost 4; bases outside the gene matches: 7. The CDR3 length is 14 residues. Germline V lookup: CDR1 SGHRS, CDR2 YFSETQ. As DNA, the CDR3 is TGCGCCAGCAGCATGGGGCGGGGGAGAGAGACCCAGTACTTC. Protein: CASSMGRGRETQYF.

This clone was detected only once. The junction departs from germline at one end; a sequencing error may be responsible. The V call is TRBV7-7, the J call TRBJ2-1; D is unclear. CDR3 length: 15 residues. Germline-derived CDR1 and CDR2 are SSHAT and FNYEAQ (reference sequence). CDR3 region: CASSLALSSYNEQFF. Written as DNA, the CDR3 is TGTGCTAGCAGCTTAGCCCTGAGCTCCTACAATGAGCAGTTCTTC.

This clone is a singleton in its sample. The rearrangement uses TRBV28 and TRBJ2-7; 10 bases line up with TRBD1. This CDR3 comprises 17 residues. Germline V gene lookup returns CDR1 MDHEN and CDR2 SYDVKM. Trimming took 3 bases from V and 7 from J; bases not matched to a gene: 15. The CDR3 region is CASSFIGPGQGTREQYF. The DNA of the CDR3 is TGTGCCAGCAGTTTTATTGGACCGGGACAGGGGACGAGGGAGCAGTACTTC.

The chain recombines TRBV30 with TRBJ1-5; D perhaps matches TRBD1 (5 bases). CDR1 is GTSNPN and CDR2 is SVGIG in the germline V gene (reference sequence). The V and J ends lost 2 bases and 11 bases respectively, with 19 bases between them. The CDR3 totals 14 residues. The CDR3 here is CAWSWPGGDETQHF. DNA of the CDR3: TGTGCCTGGAGTTGGCCCGGCGGGGACGAGACCCAGCATTTT.

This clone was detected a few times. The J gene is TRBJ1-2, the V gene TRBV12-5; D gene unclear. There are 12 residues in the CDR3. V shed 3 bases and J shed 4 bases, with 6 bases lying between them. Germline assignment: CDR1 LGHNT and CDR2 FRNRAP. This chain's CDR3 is CASGFEGYGYTF. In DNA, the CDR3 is TGTGCTAGTGGTTTTGAGGGCTATGGCTACACCTTC.

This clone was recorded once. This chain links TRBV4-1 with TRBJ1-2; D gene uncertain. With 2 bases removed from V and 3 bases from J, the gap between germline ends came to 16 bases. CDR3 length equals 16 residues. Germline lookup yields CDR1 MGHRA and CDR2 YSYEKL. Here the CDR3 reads CASSQPRAGGHYGYTF. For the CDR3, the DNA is TGCGCCAGCAGCCAACCTAGGGCCGGAGGCCACTATGGCTACACCTTC.